This T cell receptor beta chain was documented in a study of blood T cell repertoires in COVID-19. About the study: The United States, Italy and Spain provided the acute and convalescent COVID-19 samples. In each case, the material was cDNA or gDNA derived from T cells, B-cell-depleted T cells, or PBMCs.

In the original processing: Reference gene primer amplification in the assay estimated nucleated cell counts. Here immunoSEQ multiplex PCR was the method, and the copy in TCRdb shows in-frame clones only, minus some. V, J and clone size were drawn from that table, and D and trimming were deduced from the DNA. The table records about 200,000 clones, 80% to 90% of them present only once. V was clipped by 5 bases and J by 2 bases, with 9 bases between them. The CDR3 contains 13 residues. Germline-derived CDR1 and CDR2 are SGHTA and FQGTGA. The chain combines TRBV7-3 with TRBJ2-5; D gene unclear. What was sequenced was peripheral blood. The receptor's source is a woman aged 70 to 79 with acute or convalescent COVID-19. CDR3 sequence (DNA): TGTGCCAGCAGCCTAGACCGGCAAGAGACCCAGTACTTC. Its translation: CASSLDRQETQYF.